These T cell receptor beta chains were read from a single sample in a study of CD8+CD57+ T cells in acquired aplastic anemia. In TCRdb, the reads were re-called with MiXCR into one record per CDR3 protein. The data show more than 250,000 distinct CDR3 sequences, with approximately 55% seen just once and 6.5% to 10% held by the top ten. Sequencing used sorted CD4+, CD8+, or CD8+CD57+ T cells (not recorded which) from PBMCs. These receptor sequences come from a human donor with severe aplastic anemia or a healthy control (not recorded which). Both conserved end residues are part of each CDR3. The D gene is left open where the match is weak. Size tells how often a clone was seen (once, few, many) or the class of an expanded clone, and some rows leave it out.

V gene	D gene	J gene	clone size	CDR3 DNA	CDR3 protein
TRBV14	-	TRBJ2-1	-	TGTGCCAGCAGCCAAATGGGGCTGAGGGGGTCCAATGAGCAGTTCTTC	CASSQMGLRGSNEQFF
TRBV20-1	-	TRBJ2-5	-	TGCAGTGCTAGAGATTTCCAGGGGTCACGGGGGGACCAACAGACCCAGTACTTC	CSARDFQGSRGDQQTQYF
TRBV19	-	TRBJ1-2	-	TGTGCCAGTAGTATCGGGGCAGGGATTACGGGCTACACCTTC	CASSIGAGITGYTF
TRBV29-1	TRBD1	TRBJ1-1	-	TGCAGCGTTGAGGCCGACAGGGATTTGAAAGCTTTCTTT	CSVEADRDLKAFF
TRBV20-1	TRBD2	TRBJ2-3	many	TGCAGTGCCGACGGGACTAGCGGATCCCCAGATACGCAGTATTTT	CSADGTSGSPDTQYF
TRBV20-1	TRBD2	TRBJ2-1	few	TGCAGTGCTAGTGGGACTAGCGGGTCCTACAATGAGCAGTTCTTC	CSASGTSGSYNEQFF
TRBV20-1	-	TRBJ2-7	-	TGCAGTGCTAGAGACGTGGCCTCCTACGAGCAGTACTTC	CSARDVASYEQYF
TRBV25-1	-	TRBJ1-2	-	TGTGCCAGCAGTCCGGACCGGTACTACTATGGCTACACCTTC	CASSPDRYYYGYTF
TRBV10-3	TRBD2	TRBJ2-3	-	TGTGCCATCAGTGAGCATGGGACTAGCGGGGGCTCGGATACGCAGTATTTT	CAISEHGTSGGSDTQYF
TRBV2	-	TRBJ1-2	-	TGTGCCAGCAGTATTAATAACTATGGCTACACCTTC	CASSINNYGYTF
TRBV19	-	TRBJ1-1	many	TGTGCCAGTAGTATAAGAGGGAGGGGAACTGAAGCTTTCTTT	CASSIRGRGTEAFF
TRBV15	-	TRBJ2-7	many	TGTGCCACCAGCAGAGGGTGGGGCCCTACGTCCTACGAGCAGTACTTC	CATSRGWGPTSYEQYF
TRBV7-8	-	TRBJ2-5	-	TGTGCCAGCAGCTCCTGGCTCGGCGAGACCCAGTACTTC	CASSSWLGETQYF
TRBV29-1	-	TRBJ1-1	many	TGCAGCGTTTGGCAGGGAGGGACTGAAGCTTTCTTT	CSVWQGGTEAFF
TRBV28	TRBD1	TRBJ1-2	many	TGTGCCAGTGTGACAGGGGTTTATGGCTACACCTTC	CASVTGVYGYTF
TRBV19	TRBD1	TRBJ2-1	many	TGTGCCAGTAACGCCGGGACAGGGATTCACAATGAGCAGTTCTTC	CASNAGTGIHNEQFF
TRBV20-1	-	TRBJ2-1	many	TGCAGTGCCCGAGGGGGGCTAGGCCCCTACAATGAGCAGTTCTTC	CSARGGLGPYNEQFF
TRBV10-3	-	TRBJ2-1	-	TGTGCCATCGCGGCAACCGGGACTTCAAACAATGAGCAGTTCTTC	CAIAATGTSNNEQFF
TRBV5-1	-	TRBJ1-1	-	TGTGCCAGCAGGGTTATTGGGGGCCTAATCACTGAAGCTTTCTTT	CASRVIGGLITEAFF